This T cell receptor beta chain was obtained from a study of regulatory T cells in long-lasting Graves disease. iRepertoire HTBI primers and Arm-PCR of CDR3 regions built TCR beta libraries. MiXCR, applied by TCRdb to the multiplex PCR reads, yields one record per CDR3 protein. The table has 600,000 to 650,000 distinct CDR3 sequences, 15% to 20% seen once. Regarding time point: newly diagnosed GD, antithyroid drugs for less than 3 months. PBMC-extracted RNA yielded the TCR library. From germline, CDR1 is LGHDT and CDR2 YNNKEL (reference sequence). The CDR3 loop spans 12 amino acids. The J segment lost 9 bases and the V segment lost 4 bases, leaving 5 bases of the junction unmatched. Another study also made use of these data, one on T cells in Graves' hyperthyroidism and ophthalmopathy.

The sequence came from a woman aged 25 to 39 with Graves disease. This sample comprised peripheral blood mononuclear cells (PBMCs), obtained at new diagnosis, from a patient treated with antithyroid drugs. This chain uses TRBV3-1 with TRBJ2-5; 7 bases align to TRBD2. This CDR3 is CASSPPREAQYF. In DNA form, the CDR3 reads TGTGCCAGCAGCCCTCCCCGGGAGGCCCAGTACTTC.